This T cell receptor beta chain was found in a study of blood T cells in healthy people across ages. V lost 1 base and J 7 bases, leaving 15 bases between the germline ends. The germline V gene has CDR1 MGHRA and CDR2 YSYEKL. The CDR3 has 15 amino acids. A second PCR, run for roughly 7 to 11 cycles, used a sample-barcoded 5' primer plus a J-beta primer mix. MiXCR, run by TCRdb on the 5' RACE reads, gives a single entry per CDR3 protein. Of about 1.5 million distinct CDR3 sequences listed, 35% to 45% are singletons. This chain connects TRBV4-1 to TRBJ2-3; tentatively, D is TRBD2 (5 bases). The receptor was derived from a woman under 30 in good health. The specimen sequenced was blood. CDR3 DNA sequence: TGCGCCAGCAGCCAAGCCGACTACGCGGGCAATACGCAGTATTTT. It codes for CASSQADYAGNTQYF.